This T cell receptor beta chain appears in the sequencing data of a study of tumor-infiltrating lymphocytes in localized non-small cell lung cancer. Whole-study context: From each patient, both tumor and uninvolved lung, non-adjacent to tumor, were sampled.

CDR1 is SGHVS, CDR2 FNYEAQ, per germline. The CDR3 runs to 13 residues. Trimming cost V 1 base and J 5 bases, with 8 bases left between them. Study outcomes and limitations: Higher tumor T cell infiltration than in uninvolved lung was supported by TCRbeta sequencing. No T-cell fraction difference was seen between IM1 and IM2 tumors. Each assay used a separate piece of the same tissue.

Generated by immunoSEQ multiplex PCR, the TCRdb table keeps only in-frame clones and is missing some. The sample includes just under 30,000 clones, over 75% of them seen just once. Concerning this clone: The antigen remains undetermined.

The chain links TRBV7-6 to TRBJ2-5, with D perhaps given as TRBD1 or TRBD2 (5 bases each). Sequenced input: lung tumor tissue. This sequence was found in a human donor with non-small cell lung cancer. The CDR3 spells CASSLDWGETQYF. For the CDR3, the DNA is TGTGCCAGCAGCTTAGATTGGGGGGAGACCCAGTACTTC.